These 27 T cell receptor beta chains were all obtained from the same sample, sequenced in a study of cytomegalovirus exposure and HLA in healthy donors. The table came from immunoSEQ multiplex PCR; TCRdb's copy has only in-frame clones and leaves some out. Among around 350,000 clones listed, roughly 90% were seen once. The source material was PBMCs. The receptors were sampled from a woman under 30 in good health and CMV-seronegative.

The chain combines TRBV6-1 with TRBJ1-4; a possible D gene is TRBD1 (5 bases). Per the germline V gene, CDR1 is MNHNS and CDR2 is SASEGT. V lost 9 bases and J 8 bases, leaving 22 bases between the germline ends. CDR3 size: 15 residues. The CDR3 nucleotides read TGTGCCAGTGTCTTACGACCTGGGGCGGGGGAAAAACTGTTTTTT. Its protein product is CASVLRPGAGEKLFF.

The chain uses TRBV2 and TRBJ2-1; weak D call: TRBD1 (6 bases). The CDR3 has 12 amino acids. Germline-derived CDR1 and CDR2 are SNHLY and FYNNEI. The V end was cut by 6 bases, the J end by 12 bases, with 15 bases between. The CDR3 nucleotides are TGTGCCAGCAGGACAGGTCCTCCCGGGCAGTTCTTC. Translating it yields CASRTGPPGQFF.

The V and J genes are TRBV28 and TRBJ2-1; 10 bases fit TRBD2. The germline V gene encodes CDR1 MDHEN and CDR2 SYDVKM. Trimming took 6 bases from V and 4 from J; bases not matched to a gene: 9. This CDR3 is built from 16 residues. The CDR3 region is CASSPTLAGVYNEQFF. CDR3 sequence (DNA): TGTGCCAGCAGCCCTACTCTAGCGGGAGTTTACAATGAGCAGTTCTTC.

The chain employs TRBV4-2 and TRBJ2-3; 7 positions match TRBD2. CDR3 length equals 13 residues. CDR1 LGHNA and CDR2 YNFKEQ come from the germline V gene. The ends lost 1 base at V and 9 bases at J; junction bases unmatched: 4. In nucleotides, the CDR3 is TGTGCCAGCAGCCAAGGATTGGGACTAACGCAGTATTTT. Residues: CASSQGLGLTQYF.

The CDR3 coding sequence is TGTGCCAGCTCACAAACCGACAAACAGGGCTACACCTTC. Encoded protein: CASSQTDKQGYTF. V usage is TRBV18 and J usage is TRBJ1-2; D is uncertain. The germline V and J ends were trimmed by 4 bases and 8 bases, with 14 bases remaining between them. Per the germline V gene, CDR1 is KGHSH and CDR2 is LQKENI. This CDR3 has 13 residues.

The chain employs TRBV27 and TRBJ1-5; 10 nucleotides agree with TRBD1. The CDR3 is made up of 16 amino acids. V shed 6 bases, J shed 4 bases, and the junction held 9 bases outside the gene matches. Germline values: CDR1 MNHEY, CDR2 SMNVEV (reference sequence). CDR3 loop: CASRGTGVSPNQPQHF. For the CDR3, the DNA is TGTGCCAGCAGGGGGACAGGGGTTTCCCCAAATCAGCCCCAGCATTTT.

The gene calls are TRBV30 and TRBJ1-2, with 7 bases identical to TRBD1. The length of the CDR3 is 12 residues. The V segment lost 2 bases and the J segment 8 bases; nucleotides outside the gene matches: 5. Germline-derived CDR1 and CDR2 are GTSNPN and SVGIG (reference sequence). The CDR3 DNA sequence: TGTGCCTGGAGTACACGGGACAGCGGCTACACCTTC. Translation gives CAWSTRDSGYTF. Full variable domain (rest looked up from reference TRBV30 and TRBJ1-2): SQTIHQWPATLVQPVGSPLSLECTVEGTSNPNLYWYRQAAGRGLQLLFYSVGIGQISSEVPQNLSASRPQDRQFILSSKKLLLSDSGFYLCAWSTRDSGYTFGSGTRLTVV.

The chain links TRBV30 to TRBJ1-2; the D gene is possibly TRBD1 (6 bases). The V gene lost 1 base and the J gene lost 2 bases, with 11 bases spanning the gap. Germline assignment: CDR1 GTSNPN and CDR2 SVGIG (reference sequence). This CDR3 is 14 amino acids long. The chain's CDR3 is CAWSGEQGNYGYTF. The CDR3 nucleotides read TGTGCCTGGAGTGGTGAACAGGGAAACTATGGCTACACCTTC.

This clone turned up a few times. The chain recombines TRBV29-1 with TRBJ1-2; tentatively, D is TRBD1 (6 bases). Looked up from germline, CDR1 is SQVTM and CDR2 is ANQGSEA. The CDR3 contains 12 residues. V shed 3 bases and J shed 8 bases, with 13 bases lying between them. CDR3 DNA: TGCAGCGTTGAGTTACAGGGAAGAGGCTACACCTTC. This translates into CSVELQGRGYTF.

The V gene is TRBV11-2, the J gene TRBJ1-1, with TRBD1 matching 7 bases. Trimming removed 3 bases from V and 0 bases from J; junction bases left unmatched: 4. The CDR3 has 15 amino acids. Germline values: CDR1 SGHAT, CDR2 FQNNGV. The CDR3 loop reads CASSLRQGVNTEAFF. The CDR3 nucleotides read TGTGCCAGCAGCTTGCGACAGGGAGTGAACACTGAAGCTTTCTTT.

The CDR3 region is CASSSSTSGRALNTQYF. The CDR3 region has the DNA TGTGCCAGCAGCTCTTCGACTAGCGGGAGGGCCTTAAATACGCAGTATTTT. The gene calls are TRBV7-3 and TRBJ2-3; TRBD2 matches at 14 bases. The CDR3 is 17 amino acids. V shed 4 bases, J shed 7 bases, and the junction held 10 bases outside the gene matches. Germline assignment: CDR1 SGHTA and CDR2 FQGTGA.

The chain employs TRBV28 and TRBJ1-1; possibly TRBD1 for D (5 bases). CDR1 and CDR2 from the germline V gene are MDHEN and SYDVKM. The CDR3 covers 15 residues. V shed 4 bases and J shed 11 bases, with 23 bases lying between them. CDR3: CASSSPRAGLPWAFF. CDR3 bases: TGTGCCAGCAGTTCTCCCCGGGCAGGGCTTCCATGGGCTTTCTTT.

The rearrangement joins TRBV9 to TRBJ2-2; TRBD2 agrees at 7 bases. The ends lost 3 bases at V and 7 bases at J; junction bases unmatched: 12. Germline assignment: CDR1 SGDLS and CDR2 YYNGEE. The CDR3 is 16 residues long. The CDR3 sequence is CASSAVAGGSGGELFF. The CDR3 region has the DNA TGTGCCAGCAGCGCCGTGGCAGGCGGGAGTGGCGGGGAGCTGTTTTTT. Complete variable domain (other parts from reference TRBV9 and TRBJ2-2): DSGVTQTPKHLITATGQRVTLRCSPRSGDLSVYWYQQSLDQGLQFLIQYYNGEERAKGNILERFSAQQFPDLHSELNLSSLELGDSALYFCASSAVAGGSGGELFFGEGSRLTVL.

V is TRBV28 and J is TRBJ1-2; a possible D gene is TRBD1 (5 bases). Trimming removed 0 bases from V and 6 bases from J, with 14 bases in between. This CDR3 region has 15 residues. CDR1 is MDHEN, CDR2 SYDVKM, per germline. The CDR3 coding sequence is TGTGCCAGCAGTTTATGGGCAAGGACAAAGGATGGCTACACCTTC. Its translation: CASSLWARTKDGYTF.

This rearrangement joins TRBV14 to TRBJ1-2, with unresolved D. This CDR3 has 13 amino acids. The germline V and J ends were trimmed by 4 bases and 4 bases, with 10 bases remaining between them. CDR1 is SGHDN and CDR2 is FVKESK in the germline V gene. The CDR3 DNA is TGTGCCAGCAGCCGACTGGTTGCCTATGGCTACACCTTC. Its protein is CASSRLVAYGYTF.

The chain couples TRBV7-8 to TRBJ2-1; 11 bases line up with TRBD2. V shed 6 bases and J 3 bases; nucleotides not matched to a gene: 10. Germline V gene data show CDR1 as SGHVS and CDR2 as FQNEAQ. This CDR3 region has 17 residues. CDR3 in DNA: TGTGCCAGCAGGCTTGGGACTAGCGGAGAAAGCTACAATGAGCAGTTCTTC. It encodes CASRLGTSGESYNEQFF.

The chain employs TRBV15 and TRBJ2-1; 7 nucleotides align to TRBD1. Losses at the gene ends were 8 bases for V and 0 bases for J; bases not matched to a gene: 7. The CDR3 covers 15 residues. CDR1 is LNHNV, CDR2 YYDKDF, per germline (reference sequence). CDR3 amino acids: CATELTGRSYNEQFF. The CDR3 DNA reads TGTGCCACCGAATTGACAGGGCGCTCCTACAATGAGCAGTTCTTC. Looking up the rest from reference TRBV15 and TRBJ2-1 gives the full variable domain: DAMVIQNPRYQVTQFGKPVTLSCSQTLNHNVMYWYQQKSSQAPKLLFHYYDKDFNNEADTPDNFQSRRPNTSFCFLDIRSPGLGDTAMYLCATELTGRSYNEQFFGPGTRLTVL.

This chain joins TRBV7-3 and TRBJ1-5; 7 bases match TRBD1. V shed 5 bases, J shed 6 bases, and the junction held 4 bases outside the gene matches. The CDR3 length is 13 residues. Germline V gene lookup returns CDR1 SGHTA and CDR2 FQGTGA. Here the CDR3 reads CASSRQGGQPQHF. The CDR3 DNA reads TGTGCCAGCAGCCGACAGGGTGGTCAGCCCCAGCATTTT.

The J gene is TRBJ2-7, the V gene TRBV4-1; 8 positions match TRBD2. Trimming took 3 bases from V and 7 from J; bases not matched to a gene: 14. The CDR3 extends over 16 amino acids. In germline, CDR1 is MGHRA, CDR2 YSYEKL. CDR3 residues: CASSHGSQRGTGEQYF. CDR3 in DNA: TGCGCCAGCAGCCATGGATCCCAGCGGGGGACGGGGGAGCAGTACTTC.

The chain is built from TRBV6-4 and TRBJ2-3; no clear D. The germline V gene encodes CDR1 MRHNA and CDR2 SNTAGT. V lost 3 bases to trimming and J lost 0 bases, with 4 bases between them. The CDR3 totals 13 residues. Written as DNA, the CDR3 is TGTGCCAGCAGTGAACAGAGCACAGATACGCAGTATTTT. Encoded protein: CASSEQSTDTQYF.

The chain uses TRBV19 and TRBJ2-7; 10 nucleotides align to TRBD1. The junction had 3 bases not matched to a gene; V was cut back by 3 bases and J by 1 base. The germline CDR1 and CDR2 sequences are LNHDA and SQIVND (reference sequence). The CDR3 length is 15 residues. The CDR3 reads CASSIPGQGSYEQYF. CDR3 DNA sequence: TGTGCCAGTAGTATTCCGGGACAGGGGTCCTACGAGCAGTACTTC. The full variable domain, its missing parts supplied by reference TRBV19 and TRBJ2-7, is DGGITQSPKYLFRKEGQNVTLSCEQNLNHDAMYWYRQDPGQGLRLIYYSQIVNDFQKGDIAEGYSVSREKKESFPLTVTSAQKNPTAFYLCASSIPGQGSYEQYFGPGTRLTVT.

The chain combines TRBV19 with TRBJ2-1; 7 bases agree with TRBD1. Germline V gene sequence: CDR1 LNHDA, CDR2 SQIVND (reference sequence). The CDR3 extends over 16 amino acids. J was trimmed by 0 bases and V by 5 bases; bases with no gene match: 7. CDR3 coding DNA: TGTGCCAGTAGTGCCCCGACAGGGATCTCCTACAATGAGCAGTTCTTC. Its translation is CASSAPTGISYNEQFF.

This chain uses TRBV5-1 with TRBJ2-7; 10 bases line up with TRBD1. Germline trimming cut 0 bases from V and 3 bases from J; bases unmatched to any gene: 3. Germline V lookup: CDR1 SGHRS, CDR2 YFSETQ. The CDR3 is made up of 15 amino acids. CDR3 coding DNA: TGCGCCAGCAGCTTGGTAGGGACAGGGGACTACGAGCAGTACTTC. Translating it yields CASSLVGTGDYEQYF.

The chain uses TRBV29-1 and TRBJ2-5; D is unclear. There are 12 residues in the CDR3. With 4 bases removed from V and 3 bases from J, the gap between germline ends came to 9 bases. Germline V gene sequence: CDR1 SQVTM, CDR2 ANQGSEA. The CDR3 sequence is CSVALNEETQYF. The DNA of the CDR3 is TGCAGCGTTGCGCTAAACGAAGAGACCCAGTACTTC.

This rearrangement joins TRBV2 to TRBJ2-1; 14 bases map to TRBD2. The CDR3 length is 20 residues. V trimming: 4 bases; J trimming: 0 bases; junction bases outside the gene matches: 11. CDR1 is SNHLY and CDR2 is FYNNEI in the germline V gene. CDR3 sequence (DNA): TGTGCCAGCAGTGTCTCCCCGGGACTAGCGGGGGATAGCTCCTACAATGAGCAGTTCTTC. It specifies CASSVSPGLAGDSSYNEQFF.

The V call is TRBV19, the J call TRBJ2-1; perhaps TRBD1 as D (6 bases). Germline V CDR1 and CDR2: LNHDA, SQIVND (reference sequence). The CDR3 totals 12 residues. V lost 4 bases and J 8 bases, leaving 9 bases between the germline ends. In nucleotides, the CDR3 is TGTGCCAGTAGTAACAGGGTTCATGAGCAGTTCTTC. It translates to CASSNRVHEQFF.

This clone was seen only once. The V call is TRBV5-6, the J call TRBJ2-3; 8 bases are a match to TRBD2. The CDR3 has 14 amino acids. Trimming removed 3 bases from V and 6 bases from J; junction bases left unmatched: 6. Germline V gene data show CDR1 as SGHDT and CDR2 as YYEEEE. The CDR3: CASSSWREEDTQYF. The CDR3 bases are TGTGCCAGCAGCTCCTGGCGGGAGGAGGATACGCAGTATTTT.